The 24 T cell receptor beta chains reported below all come from one sample, sequenced in a study of T cells after yellow fever vaccination. TCRdb re-analysed the 5' RACE reads in MiXCR, keeping a single row per CDR3 protein. The table shows about 320,000 distinct CDR3 sequences, with 3.5% to 5% occurring only once. The input for sequencing was PBMCs, taken 15 days after the yellow fever booster vaccination. These TCRs come from a young man who received the YFV17D yellow fever vaccine.

This clonotype was observed many times. The chain uses TRBV4-3 and TRBJ2-4, with 12 bases identical to TRBD2. The V segment lost 3 bases and the J segment 3 bases; nucleotides outside the gene matches: 3. The CDR3 length is 16 residues. Per germline, CDR1 LGHNA and CDR2 YSLEER. CDR3 loop: CASSQSLAGGKNIQYF. DNA of the CDR3: TGCGCCAGCAGCCAGTCACTAGCGGGGGGCAAAAACATTCAGTACTTC.

This clonotype came up many times. V usage is TRBV12-3 or TRBV12-4 and J usage is TRBJ2-2; D could derive from TRBD1 or TRBD2 (5 bases each). The CDR3 extends over 13 amino acids. With 4 bases removed from V and 2 bases from J, the gap between germline ends came to 5 bases. The CDR3 loop reads CASSWDNTGELFF. CDR3 DNA: TGTGCCAGCAGTTGGGACAACACCGGGGAGCTGTTTTTT.

This clonotype came up a few times. The chain employs TRBV10-3 and TRBJ1-1, with D possibly matching TRBD1 (6 bases). The CDR3 totals 14 residues. The germline V gene encodes CDR1 ENHRY and CDR2 SYGVKD. The germline V and J ends were trimmed by 5 bases and 0 bases, with 10 bases remaining between them. DNA for the CDR3: TGTGCCATCAGTAACAGGGATATGAACACTGAAGCTTTCTTT. Translating it yields CAISNRDMNTEAFF.

This clonotype was detected only a few times. The V and J genes are TRBV19 and TRBJ2-7; D gene uncertain. There are 15 residues in the CDR3. Germline V gives CDR1 LNHDA, CDR2 SQIVND (reference sequence). V was shortened by 6 bases and J by 0 bases, with 15 bases between the two germline ends. The CDR3 bases are TGTGCCAGTAGGGAACAGCGAGGAAGCTCCTACGAGCAGTACTTC. As protein: CASREQRGSSYEQYF.

This clonotype has a count of ten or more. This chain connects TRBV9 to TRBJ2-3, with D perhaps TRBD1 (6 bases). V lost 0 bases and J lost 0, with 14 bases in between. Germline V gives CDR1 SGDLS, CDR2 YYNGEE. The CDR3 loop spans 17 amino acids. CDR3 DNA sequence: TGTGCCAGCAGCGTAGCTACGAGGGGGAAAAGCACAGATACGCAGTATTTT. Residues: CASSVATRGKSTDTQYF. The full variable domain, completed using reference TRBV9 and TRBJ2-3, is DSGVTQTPKHLITATGQRVTLRCSPRSGDLSVYWYQQSLDQGLQFLIQYYNGEERAKGNILERFSAQQFPDLHSELNLSSLELGDSALYFCASSVATRGKSTDTQYFGPGTRLTVL.

This clonotype was found many times. The chain employs TRBV20-1 and TRBJ2-7, with a tentative D call TRBD1 (5 bases). V was trimmed by 5 bases and J by 3 bases, leaving 8 bases between them. CDR1 and CDR2 (germline): DFQATT, SNEGSKA (reference sequence). There are 11 residues in the CDR3. The CDR3 sequence is CSAGAHYEQYV. The CDR3 nucleotides are TGCAGTGCTGGGGCGCACTACGAGCAGTACGTC.

V and J are TRBV7-9 and TRBJ1-5; TRBD1 aligns across 8 bases. V trimming: 5 bases; J trimming: 7 bases; junction bases outside the gene matches: 13. This CDR3 comprises 16 residues. Germline CDR1 is SEHNR and CDR2 is FQNEAQ (reference sequence). The CDR3 nucleotides read TGTGCCAGCAGCCCCGGGGAGGCAGGGGGCCGGCAGCCCCAGCATTTT. This translates into CASSPGEAGGRQPQHF.

V and J are TRBV7-9 and TRBJ1-4; maybe TRBD1 (5 bases). V was cut by 3 bases and J by 6 bases, with 20 bases left in between. This CDR3 contains 17 residues. CDR1 SEHNR and CDR2 FQNEAQ come from the germline V gene (reference sequence). The CDR3 bases are TGTGCCAGCAGCTTCACCGGGGCAGGGTGGCGACATGAAAAACTGTTTTTT. Protein: CASSFTGAGWRHEKLFF.

The chain uses TRBV7-8 and TRBJ1-4; D perhaps matches TRBD1 (5 bases). CDR3 length: 13 amino acids. The V gene's germline CDR1 is SGHVS and CDR2 FQNEAQ. The germline V and J ends were trimmed by 5 bases and 10 bases, with 14 bases remaining between them. The CDR3 sequence: CASSQPGDGKLFF. Written as DNA, the CDR3 is TGTGCCAGCAGCCAGCCGGGGGACGGAAAACTGTTTTTT.

This clonotype appeared a few times. This CDR3 is CATSDYWGENEKLFF. Here the CDR3 DNA reads TGTGCCACCAGTGATTATTGGGGGGAGAATGAAAAACTGTTTTTT. V is TRBV24-1 and J is TRBJ1-4; perhaps TRBD1 as D (5 bases). CDR1 is KGHDR and CDR2 is SFDVKD in the germline V gene. CDR3 length equals 15 residues. Trimming took off 2 bases at V and 5 bases at J, with 11 bases between the two ends.

This clonotype was found many times. The chain is built from TRBV5-1 and TRBJ1-1, with 10 positions matching TRBD1. CDR1 and CDR2 (germline): SGHRS, YFSETQ. J was trimmed by 1 base and V by 4 bases; bases with no gene match: 4. The CDR3 runs to 15 residues. Here the CDR3 reads CASSVGTGANTEAFF. CDR3 nucleotide sequence: TGCGCCAGCAGCGTGGGGACAGGGGCGAACACTGAAGCTTTCTTT. Full variable domain (missing parts from reference TRBV5-1 and TRBJ1-1): KAGVTQTPRYLIKTRGQQVTLSCSPISGHRSVSWYQQTPGQGLQFLFEYFSETQRNKGNFPGRFSGRQFSNSRSEMNVSTLELGDSALYLCASSVGTGANTEAFFGQGTRLTVV.

There are a few counts of this clonotype. The gene calls are TRBV6-2 or TRBV6-3 and TRBJ1-1, with a possible D match to TRBD1 (5 bases). This CDR3 is 14 amino acids long. The V end lost 5 bases, the J end lost 1 base, and 11 bases lay between the germline ends. CDR1 MNHEY and CDR2 SVGEGT come from the germline V gene. The CDR3 sequence is CASSRNTGNTEAFF. Written as DNA, the CDR3 is TGTGCCAGCAGTAGAAATACAGGGAACACTGAAGCTTTCTTT.

This clonotype was seen a few times. The V and J genes are TRBV7-2 and TRBJ1-4; D is unresolved. From germline, CDR1 is SGHTA and CDR2 FQGNSA. The V end was cut by 6 bases, the J end by 3 bases, with 14 bases between. The CDR3 extends over 15 amino acids. CDR3 sequence (DNA): TGTGCCAGCAGATACACCGGGTCCTCTAATGAAAAACTGTTTTTT. Its protein product is CASRYTGSSNEKLFF. Supplemented by reference TRBV7-2 and TRBJ1-4, the full variable domain reads GAGVSQSPSNKVTEKGKDVELRCDPISGHTALYWYRQSLGQGLEFLIYFQGNSAPDKSGLPSDRFSAERTGGSVSTLTIQRTQQEDSAVYLCASRYTGSSNEKLFFGSGTQLSVL.

CDR3 bases: TGTGCCAGCAGTGAAGGCTGGGGGGGCCACTCTGGGGCCAACGTCCTGACTTTC. It is translated as CASSEGWGGHSGANVLTF. V gene TRBV6-5 combines with J gene TRBJ2-6; the D gene is possibly TRBD2 (7 bases). Trimming stripped 5 bases from V and 0 bases from J, with 17 bases between. Germline CDR1 and CDR2: MNHEY and SVGAGI. CDR3 length: 18 amino acids.

This clonotype turned up a few times. V gene TRBV6-5 combines with J gene TRBJ2-1; 7 bases are a match to TRBD1. The length of the CDR3 is 17 residues. J was trimmed by 9 bases and V by 1 base; bases with no gene match: 15. Germline CDR1 reads MNHEY; CDR2 reads SVGAGI. This CDR3 reads CASSYLIQGKGFAEQFF. CDR3 coding DNA: TGTGCCAGCAGTTACTTAATACAGGGGAAGGGGTTTGCTGAGCAGTTCTTC.

This clonotype occurred a few times. V gene TRBV12-3 or TRBV12-4 combines with J gene TRBJ2-3, with D possibly being TRBD2 (6 bases). Trimming stripped 5 bases from V and 1 base from J, with 16 bases between. This CDR3 region has 16 residues. CDR3 DNA sequence: TGTGCCAGCAGTCCCTCCCCGGCTAGCGGCACAGATACGCAGTATTTT. This sequence encodes CASSPSPASGTDTQYF.

This clonotype occurred many times. The genes are TRBV20-1 and TRBJ1-1; D remains ambiguous. The CDR3 runs to 14 residues. V lost 0 bases and J 5 bases, leaving 13 bases between the germline ends. The V gene's germline CDR1 is DFQATT and CDR2 SNEGSKA (reference sequence). The CDR3 spells CSARESGVGTEAFF. The CDR3 DNA reads TGCAGTGCTAGAGAGTCTGGGGTCGGGACTGAAGCTTTCTTT.

In its sample, this clonotype was seen many times. J is TRBJ1-2 and V is TRBV20-1; tentative D call: TRBD1 (5 bases). Trimming stripped 2 bases from V and 3 bases from J, with 16 bases between. CDR3 size: 15 residues. Germline CDR1 DFQATT, CDR2 SNEGSKA (reference sequence). This CDR3 is CSARKLEVGDYGYTF. The CDR3 DNA reads TGCAGTGCTAGAAAATTGGAGGTGGGGGACTATGGCTACACCTTC.

Many counts were recorded for this clonotype. The V call is TRBV9, the J call TRBJ2-6, with a tentative D call TRBD1 (6 bases). The CDR3 has 16 amino acids. Germline CDR1 reads SGDLS; CDR2 reads YYNGEE. The ends were cut back, 1 base at V and 2 bases at J, with 10 bases in the middle. Here the CDR3 reads CASSVRTGTGANVLTF. The CDR3 coding sequence is TGTGCCAGCAGCGTACGTACAGGGACTGGGGCCAACGTCCTGACTTTC.

The rearrangement links TRBV7-2 to TRBJ1-2, with 9 nucleotides matching TRBD1. Looked up from germline, CDR1 is SGHTA and CDR2 is FQGNSA. Trimming removed 3 bases from V and 6 bases from J; junction bases left unmatched: 5. The CDR3 is 14 residues long. The CDR3 DNA is TGTGCCAGCAGCTTCACAACAGGGGGCAATGGCTACACCTTC. Translation: CASSFTTGGNGYTF. The variable domain in full, completed from reference TRBV7-2 and TRBJ1-2, reads GAGVSQSPSNKVTEKGKDVELRCDPISGHTALYWYRQSLGQGLEFLIYFQGNSAPDKSGLPSDRFSAERTGGSVSTLTIQRTQQEDSAVYLCASSFTTGGNGYTFGSGTRLTVV.

This clonotype was seen more than once but under ten times. V usage is TRBV7-2 and J usage is TRBJ1-2, with D hard to call. CDR1 SGHTA and CDR2 FQGNSA come from the germline V gene. V lost 5 bases and J lost 8, with 24 bases in between. The CDR3 loop spans 16 amino acids. For the CDR3, the DNA is TGTGCCAGCAGCGCAGGAAATCCCGATCCCTCCCTAGGCTACACCTTC. Translated: CASSAGNPDPSLGYTF.

In this sample, this clonotype turned up a few times. This chain links TRBV18 with TRBJ2-7; D gene uncertain. The CDR3 runs 15 residues. Per germline, CDR1 KGHSH and CDR2 LQKENI. V was cut by 2 bases and J by 3 bases, with 14 bases left in between. The CDR3 spells CASSPGQPLLYEQYF. The CDR3 bases are TGTGCCAGCTCACCAGGGCAACCCCTACTCTACGAGCAGTACTTC. The full variable domain, in which reference TRBV18 and TRBJ2-7 provide the parts outside the CDR3, is NAGVMQNPRHLVRRRGQEARLRCSPMKGHSHVYWYRQLPEEGLKFMVYLQKENIIDESGMPKERFSAEFPKEGPSILRIQQVVRGDSAAYFCASSPGQPLLYEQYFGPGTRLTVT.

In this sample, this clonotype turned up many times. The chain uses TRBV11-2 and TRBJ2-1; unclear D gene. Germline CDR1 is SGHAT and CDR2 is FQNNGV. Trimming shortened V by 1 base and J by 3 bases, and 7 bases separated the two germline ends. The CDR3 runs 14 residues. The CDR3 loop reads CASSLVVDYNEQFF. Written as DNA, the CDR3 is TGTGCCAGCAGCTTAGTCGTCGACTACAATGAGCAGTTCTTC.

This clonotype was counted only a few times. This sequence joins TRBV12-3 or TRBV12-4 and TRBJ1-2, with 7 bases fitting TRBD1. The CDR3 is 13 amino acids. The ends lost 6 bases at V and 8 bases at J; junction bases unmatched: 9. In DNA, the CDR3 is TGTGCCAGCAGCTTGACAGGGACTCAAGGCTACACCTTC. It yields the protein CASSLTGTQGYTF.